This T cell receptor (beta chain) was sequenced during a study of blood T cell repertoires in COVID-19. The overall study: Whether acute or convalescent, the COVID-19 samples came from the United States, Italy and Spain. The analysed material was cDNA or gDNA that came from T cells, B-cell-depleted T cells, or PBMCs.

As processed by the authors: Nucleated cell number was recorded as an estimate derived from reference gene primer amplification. Using immunoSEQ multiplex PCR, the repertoire was profiled, and TCRdb retains in-frame clones only, with some absent. Clonal size and the V and J genes are those of that table, whereas D and trimming came from the DNA. The repertoire holds about 180,000 clones, with roughly 84% as singletons. Patients in Seattle were enrolled during active infection, then followed longitudinally. The trim removed 2 bases at V and 7 bases at J, leaving 11 bases unmatched. The germline V gene has CDR1 MNHEY and CDR2 SMNVEV (reference sequence). The CDR3 consists of 16 residues.

The sequence was collected from an older man with COVID-19, enrolled during active disease. Sequencing was performed on peripheral blood. This sequence joins TRBV27 and TRBJ2-3, with 8 bases matching TRBD2. CDR3 amino acids: CASSLRISGGAHTQYF. The CDR3 region has the DNA TGTGCCAGCAGTTTAAGGATCTCCGGGGGGGCTCATACGCAGTATTTT.